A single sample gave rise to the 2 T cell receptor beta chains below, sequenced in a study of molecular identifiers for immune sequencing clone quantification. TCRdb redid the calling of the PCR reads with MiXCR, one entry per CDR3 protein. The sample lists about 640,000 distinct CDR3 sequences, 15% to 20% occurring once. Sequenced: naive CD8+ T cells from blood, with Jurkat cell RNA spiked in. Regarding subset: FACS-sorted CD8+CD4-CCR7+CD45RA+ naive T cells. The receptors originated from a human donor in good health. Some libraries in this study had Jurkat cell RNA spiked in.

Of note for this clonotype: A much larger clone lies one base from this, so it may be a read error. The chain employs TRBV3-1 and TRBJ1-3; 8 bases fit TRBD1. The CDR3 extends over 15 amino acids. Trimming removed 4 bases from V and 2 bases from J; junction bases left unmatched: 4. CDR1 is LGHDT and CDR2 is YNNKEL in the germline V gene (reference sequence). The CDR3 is CASSRQQGAGNTIYF. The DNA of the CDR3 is TGTGCCAGCAGCCGACAACAGGGGGCTGGAAACACCATATATTTT.

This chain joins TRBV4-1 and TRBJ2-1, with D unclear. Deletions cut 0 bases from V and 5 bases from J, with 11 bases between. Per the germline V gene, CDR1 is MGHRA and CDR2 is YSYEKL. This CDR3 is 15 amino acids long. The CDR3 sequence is CASSQESRPDNEQFF. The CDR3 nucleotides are TGCGCCAGCAGCCAAGAAAGCCGACCCGACAATGAGCAGTTCTTC.